Included here is one TCR beta chain sequence, with context. The antigen is not known. These data originate in a study of cytomegalovirus exposure and HLA in healthy donors. For the study at large: Membership in the Caucasian-associated ancestry cluster was found for about 80% of fewer than 450 genotyped donors. Study-level findings and limits: Further analysis was carried out later, and it showed several of the most significant clusters appearing linked to common viral pathogens.

The CDR3 length is 15 residues. The V and J ends lost 2 bases and 0 bases respectively, with 14 bases between them. Per germline, CDR1 GTSNPN and CDR2 SVGIG (reference sequence). The PCR made use of 60 Vbeta and 13 Jbeta primers. In the original analysis: Later reanalysis found around 80 million unique TCR beta chains, some 10 million of them shared. Here immunoSEQ multiplex PCR was the method, and the copy in TCRdb shows in-frame clones only, minus some. V and J calls and clone size are copied from that table; D and trimming were computed from the DNA. The sample includes about 90,000 clones, around 64% of them seen just once.

The sample was PBMCs. The TCR sequence derives from a man aged 25 to 40 in good health and CMV-seronegative. The chain couples TRBV30 to TRBJ2-7, with a possible D match to TRBD1 (6 bases). The CDR3 is CAWSRGGSLSYEQYF. CDR3 DNA sequence: TGTGCCTGGAGTAGAGGGGGTTCCCTCTCCTACGAGCAGTACTTC.